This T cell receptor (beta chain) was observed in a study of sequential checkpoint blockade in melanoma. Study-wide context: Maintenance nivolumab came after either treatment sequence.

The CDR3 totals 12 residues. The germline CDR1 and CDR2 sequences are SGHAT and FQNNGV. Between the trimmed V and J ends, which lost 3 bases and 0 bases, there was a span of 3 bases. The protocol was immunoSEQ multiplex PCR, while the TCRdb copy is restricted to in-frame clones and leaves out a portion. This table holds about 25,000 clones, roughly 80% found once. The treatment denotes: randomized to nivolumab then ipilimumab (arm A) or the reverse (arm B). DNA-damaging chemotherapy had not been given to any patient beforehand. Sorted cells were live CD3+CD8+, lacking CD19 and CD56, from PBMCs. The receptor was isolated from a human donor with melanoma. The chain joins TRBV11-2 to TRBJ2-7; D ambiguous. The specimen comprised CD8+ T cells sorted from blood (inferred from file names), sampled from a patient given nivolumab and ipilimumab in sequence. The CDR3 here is CASSFSSYEQYF. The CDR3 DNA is TGTGCCAGCAGCTTCTCCTCCTACGAGCAGTACTTC. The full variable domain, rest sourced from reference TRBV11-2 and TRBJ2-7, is EAGVAQSPRYKIIEKRQSVAFWCNPISGHATLYWYQQILGQGPKLLIQFQNNGVVDDSQLPKDRFSAERLKGVDSTLKIQPAKLEDSAVYLCASSFSSYEQYFGPGTRLTVT.